This T cell receptor beta chain was observed in a study of blood T cell repertoires in COVID-19. Turning to the study itself: PBMCs, B-cell-depleted T cells, or T cells provided the cDNA or gDNA that made up the material.

In the source study's methods: Reference gene primers were amplified, and this amplification served to estimate nucleated cell counts. Profiled with immunoSEQ multiplex PCR; TCRdb holds only in-frame clones, not every one. V and J calls and clone size are those listed in that table; D and trimming were worked out from the DNA. Of roughly 50,000 clones listed, just over 90% are singletons. Looked up from germline, CDR1 is LGHDT and CDR2 is YNNKEL (reference sequence). With 4 bases clipped from V and 7 bases from J, the junction kept 6 bases outside the gene matches. The CDR3 is made up of 14 amino acids.

This sequence originates from a woman aged 40 to 55 with active COVID-19. The V gene is TRBV3-1 (or the pseudogene TRBV3-2), the J gene TRBJ1-1; 10 positions match TRBD1. Sequenced input: peripheral blood. The CDR3 DNA reads as TGTGCCAGCAGCCCCTTGACAGGGGGCCTTGAAGCTTTCTTT. It specifies CASSPLTGGLEAFF.